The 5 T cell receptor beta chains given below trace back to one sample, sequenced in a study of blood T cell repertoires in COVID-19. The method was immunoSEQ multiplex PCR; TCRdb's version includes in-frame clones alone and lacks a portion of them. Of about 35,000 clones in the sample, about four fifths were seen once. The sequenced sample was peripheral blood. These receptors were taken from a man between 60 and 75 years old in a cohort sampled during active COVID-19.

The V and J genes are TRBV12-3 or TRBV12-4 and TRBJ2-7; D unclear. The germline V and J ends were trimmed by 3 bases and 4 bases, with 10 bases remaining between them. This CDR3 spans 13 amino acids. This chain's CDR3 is CASSFAGVYEQYF. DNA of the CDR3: TGTGCCAGCAGTTTCGCCGGAGTTTACGAGCAGTACTTC.

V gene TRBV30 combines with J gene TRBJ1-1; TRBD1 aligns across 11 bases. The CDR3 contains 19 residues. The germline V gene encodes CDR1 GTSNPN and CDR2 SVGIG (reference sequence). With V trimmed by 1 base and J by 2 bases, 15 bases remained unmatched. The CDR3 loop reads CAWSARRTGGGRRNTEAFF. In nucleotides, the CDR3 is TGTGCCTGGAGTGCCAGAAGGACAGGGGGCGGGAGGCGCAACACTGAAGCTTTCTTT.

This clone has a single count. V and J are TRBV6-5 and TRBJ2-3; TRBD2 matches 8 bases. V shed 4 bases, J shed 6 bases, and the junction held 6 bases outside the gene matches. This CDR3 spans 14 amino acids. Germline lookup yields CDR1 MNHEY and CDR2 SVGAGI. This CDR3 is CASSLNRGGDTQYF. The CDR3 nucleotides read TGTGCCAGCAGTTTAAACCGGGGGGGGGATACGCAGTATTTT.

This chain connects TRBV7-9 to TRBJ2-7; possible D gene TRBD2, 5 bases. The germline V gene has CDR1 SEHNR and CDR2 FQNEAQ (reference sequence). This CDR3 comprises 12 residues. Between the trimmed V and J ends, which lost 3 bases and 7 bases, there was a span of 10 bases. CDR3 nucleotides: TGTGCCAGCAGCTTGGCCGGGATGGAGCAGTACTTC. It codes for CASSLAGMEQYF.

The DNA for the CDR3 is TGTGCCAGCAGCGTGGCCCGGTTGCGAGAGACCCAGTACTTC. Translated, it gives CASSVARLRETQYF. The chain has TRBV5-6 and TRBJ2-5; D is ambiguous. Germline V gene sequence: CDR1 SGHDT, CDR2 YYEEEE. The V end lost 4 bases, the J end lost 4 bases, and 14 bases lay between the germline ends. This CDR3 has 14 amino acids.